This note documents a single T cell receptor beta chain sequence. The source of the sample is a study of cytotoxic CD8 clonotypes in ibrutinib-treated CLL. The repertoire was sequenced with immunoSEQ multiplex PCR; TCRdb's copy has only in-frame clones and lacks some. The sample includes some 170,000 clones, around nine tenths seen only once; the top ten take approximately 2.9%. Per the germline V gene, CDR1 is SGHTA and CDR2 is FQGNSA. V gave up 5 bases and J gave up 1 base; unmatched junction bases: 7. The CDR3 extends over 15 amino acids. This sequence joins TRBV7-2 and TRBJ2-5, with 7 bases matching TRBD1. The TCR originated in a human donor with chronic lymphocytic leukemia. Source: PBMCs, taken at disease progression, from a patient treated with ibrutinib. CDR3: CASSTSTGIQETQYF. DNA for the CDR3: TGTGCCAGCAGCACGTCGACAGGGATCCAAGAGACCCAGTACTTC.